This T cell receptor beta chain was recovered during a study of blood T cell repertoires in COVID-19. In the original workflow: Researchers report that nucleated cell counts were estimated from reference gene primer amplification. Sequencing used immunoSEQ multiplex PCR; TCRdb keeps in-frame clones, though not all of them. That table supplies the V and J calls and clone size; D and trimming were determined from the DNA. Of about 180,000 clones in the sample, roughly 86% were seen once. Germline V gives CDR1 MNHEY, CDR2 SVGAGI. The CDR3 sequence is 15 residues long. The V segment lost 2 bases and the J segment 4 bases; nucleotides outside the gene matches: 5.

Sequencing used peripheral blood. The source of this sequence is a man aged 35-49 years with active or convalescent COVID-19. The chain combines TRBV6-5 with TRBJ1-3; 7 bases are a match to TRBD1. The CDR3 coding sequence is TGTGCCAGCAGTTACACACAGGGGCAGGGAAACACCATATATTTT. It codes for CASSYTQGQGNTIYF.